A single sample is the source of the 18 T cell receptor beta chains below, sequenced in a study of blood T cell repertoires in COVID-19. Profiled with immunoSEQ multiplex PCR; TCRdb holds only in-frame clones, not every one. The sample contains 60,000 or so clones, approximately 75% of which appear only once. Sample: peripheral blood. Receptor source: a man older than 75 with acute or convalescent COVID-19.

The chain employs TRBV7-8 and TRBJ2-3, with D perhaps TRBD2 (5 bases). The germline V and J ends were trimmed by 7 bases and 2 bases, with 16 bases remaining between them. The CDR3 loop spans 15 amino acids. Per germline, CDR1 SGHVS and CDR2 FQNEAQ. The CDR3 here is CASILDGKYTDTQYF. The CDR3 nucleotides read TGTGCCAGCATCCTGGACGGGAAATACACAGATACGCAGTATTTT.

The V call is TRBV12-3 or TRBV12-4, the J call TRBJ1-1; TRBD1 matches at 7 bases. The V and J ends lost 6 bases and 6 bases, in that order; junction bases with no gene match: 7. The CDR3 extends over 13 amino acids. In nucleotides, the CDR3 is TGTGCCAGCAGCCCGATCAGGGGGGCTGAAGCTTTCTTT. Its protein product is CASSPIRGAEAFF.

This chain links TRBV12-3 or TRBV12-4 with TRBJ2-2; no reliable D call. V was cut by 3 bases and J by 8 bases, with 7 bases left in between. CDR3 length equals 12 residues. The CDR3 sequence is CASSFSIGELFF. DNA of the CDR3: TGTGCCAGCAGTTTCAGTATAGGGGAGCTGTTTTTT.

Only one count was recorded for this clone. This chain joins TRBV12-5 and TRBJ2-5; 7 bases fit TRBD2. Germline V CDR1 and CDR2: LGHNT, FRNRAP. The CDR3 spans 15 residues. The V and J ends lost 0 bases and 5 bases, in that order; junction bases with no gene match: 6. The CDR3 DNA is TGTGCTAGTGGTTTGGTAAGAACTAGCGTTGAGACCCAGTACTTC. Translated, it gives CASGLVRTSVETQYF.

The CDR3 DNA sequence: TGTGCCAGCAGCTTGGGCCAGAACTATGGCTACACCTTC. Amino acid sequence: CASSLGQNYGYTF. The chain is built from TRBV11-2 and TRBJ1-2; D is undetermined. Germline CDR1 and CDR2: SGHAT and FQNNGV. Trimming took off 3 bases at V and 2 bases at J, with 7 bases between the two ends. The CDR3 runs 13 residues.

The rearrangement links TRBV5-5 to TRBJ1-2; 9 bases map to TRBD1. The V and J ends lost 2 bases and 3 bases, in that order; junction bases with no gene match: 2. CDR1 and CDR2 (germline): SGHKS, YYEKEE (reference sequence). CDR3 size: 14 residues. CDR3 coding DNA: TGTGCCAGCAGCTTTACAGGGGGCGACTATGGCTACACCTTC. Residues: CASSFTGGDYGYTF.

The chain employs TRBV6-1 and TRBJ1-2; 11 bases agree with TRBD1. Germline CDR1 is MNHNS and CDR2 is SASEGT. The length of the CDR3 is 15 residues. The V segment lost 2 bases and the J segment 7 bases; nucleotides outside the gene matches: 6. The CDR3 coding sequence is TGTGCCAGCAGTGAAAGACGGACAGGGGGCGGTGGCTACACCTTC. As protein: CASSERRTGGGGYTF.

This rearrangement joins TRBV3-1 (or the pseudogene TRBV3-2) to TRBJ1-5, with D perhaps matching TRBD1 (5 bases). From germline, CDR1 is LGHDT and CDR2 YNNKEL (reference sequence). V was cut by 4 bases and J by 7 bases, with 11 bases left in between. CDR3 length equals 13 residues. CDR3 nucleotide sequence: TGTGCCAGCAGCCGGGGCAGTGAACAGCCCCAGCATTTT. This codes for CASSRGSEQPQHF.

This clone came up a few times. The CDR3: CASSSTGATEAFF. DNA for the CDR3: TGTGCCAGCAGCTCTACAGGGGCCACTGAAGCTTTCTTT. The chain recombines TRBV3-1 (or the pseudogene TRBV3-2) with TRBJ1-1; 7 nucleotides match TRBD1. This CDR3 spans 13 amino acids. Germline V gene lookup returns CDR1 LGHDT and CDR2 YNNKEL (reference sequence). The J segment lost 4 bases and the V segment lost 5 bases, leaving 4 bases of the junction unmatched.

The genes are TRBV6-6 and TRBJ1-2; D ambiguous. This CDR3 comprises 14 residues. Germline loops: CDR1 MNHNY, CDR2 SVGAGI (reference sequence). V was cut by 0 bases and J by 6 bases, with 11 bases left in between. The CDR3: CASSYSEQINGYTF. The CDR3 nucleotides are TGTGCCAGCAGTTACTCAGAACAGATCAATGGCTACACCTTC.

This chain joins TRBV9 and TRBJ1-4; weak D call: TRBD1 (6 bases). The CDR3 is made up of 16 amino acids. Germline V lookup: CDR1 SGDLS, CDR2 YYNGEE. V was clipped by 4 bases and J by 7 bases, with 20 bases between them. CDR3 amino acids: CASSPQEAGEPEKLFF. Written as DNA, the CDR3 is TGTGCCAGCAGCCCCCAGGAGGCAGGGGAGCCTGAAAAACTGTTTTTT.

The chain employs TRBV2 and TRBJ1-6; D is possibly TRBD1 (5 bases). V was shortened by 5 bases and J by 5 bases, with 10 bases between the two germline ends. The CDR3 consists of 14 residues. CDR1 and CDR2 from the germline V gene are SNHLY and FYNNEI. The CDR3 nucleotides read TGTGCCAGCAGTACAGGACAAAATAATTCACCCCTCCACTTT. It translates to CASSTGQNNSPLHF.

The chain combines TRBV5-1 with TRBJ1-1, with TRBD1 matching 8 bases. The germline V gene has CDR1 SGHRS and CDR2 YFSETQ. The V gene end was trimmed by 4 bases and the J gene end by 5 bases; junction bases not matched to a gene: 7. This CDR3 contains 14 residues. CDR3 amino acids: CASSPPGGATEAFF. CDR3 sequence (DNA): TGCGCCAGCAGCCCACCAGGGGGCGCGACTGAAGCTTTCTTT.

V is TRBV2 and J is TRBJ1-5; D gene uncertain. Germline values: CDR1 SNHLY, CDR2 FYNNEI. V was pared by 4 bases and J by 6 bases, with 13 bases between. The CDR3 extends over 14 amino acids. CDR3 in amino acids: CASSGPVPSQPQHF. Written as DNA, the CDR3 is TGTGCCAGCAGTGGGCCAGTACCAAGTCAGCCCCAGCATTTT.

The J gene is TRBJ1-5, the V gene TRBV6-1; a weak D match, TRBD1 (5 bases). V was shortened by 3 bases and J by 3 bases, with 6 bases between the two germline ends. Germline lookup yields CDR1 MNHNS and CDR2 SASEGT. The CDR3 consists of 13 residues. As DNA, the CDR3 is TGTGCCAGCAGTGAGACAGTCAATCAGCCCCAGCATTTT. This sequence encodes CASSETVNQPQHF.

This chain links TRBV25-1 with TRBJ2-3; 9 positions match TRBD2. Unmatched junction bases numbered 8, after V lost 5 bases and J lost 2 bases. The CDR3 runs 16 residues. From germline, CDR1 is MGHDK and CDR2 SYGVNS. CDR3 DNA: TGTGCCAGCAGTCTCCCGCGGGGGGGCCTCACAGATACGCAGTATTTT. This translates into CASSLPRGGLTDTQYF.

For the CDR3, the DNA is TGTGCCAGCAGCATGCTGAGGGAAGCTTTCTTT. Translation: CASSMLREAFF. V is TRBV7-9 and J is TRBJ1-1; D is unclear. The CDR3 sequence is 11 residues long. V was cut by 5 bases and J by 8 bases, with 9 bases left in between. Per germline, CDR1 SEHNR and CDR2 FQNEAQ (reference sequence).

The chain carries TRBV5-1 and TRBJ1-2, with a tentative D call TRBD1 (6 bases). Trimming took 4 bases from V and 5 from J, leaving 18 bases between them. CDR3 size: 15 residues. Germline lookup yields CDR1 SGHRS and CDR2 YFSETQ. Here the CDR3 reads CASSRGGREEYGYTF. The CDR3 DNA sequence: TGCGCCAGCAGCCGCGGGGGCCGTGAGGAGTATGGCTACACCTTC.